The 3 T cell receptor beta chains given below trace back to one sample, sequenced in a study of T cells in Graves' hyperthyroidism and ophthalmopathy (dated by TCRdb to about 2019). The protocol used for the library was multiplex PCR. Instrument on record: Illumina HiSeq 2000. TCR beta CDR3 regions were amplified from RNA transcripts. The first round of RT-PCR for the TCR CDR3 was performed with the HTBI primer set and the Qiagen OneStep RT-PCR kit. TCRdb trimmed the raw reads at Q25, called clones with MiXCR and kept productive beta chains. For every CDR3 protein sequence, its rows merge into one entry that carries the most common genes and DNA. The sample table contains 530,000 or so distinct CDR3 sequences; only one count was recorded for roughly a sixth of them. Roughly 15% of the sample lies in the top ten. The sample taken for sequencing was blood. These receptor sequences come from a woman under 30 with Graves' ophthalmopathy.

This clonotype showed up many times. V is TRBV7-8 and J is TRBJ1-2; 9 bases are a match to TRBD1. Germline CDR1 and CDR2: SGHVS and FQNEAQ. This CDR3 is built from 15 residues. Losses at the gene ends were 4 bases for V and 4 bases for J; bases not matched to a gene: 7. The chain's CDR3 is CASSWEQGARYGYTF. CDR3 nucleotides: TGTGCCAGCAGCTGGGAACAGGGGGCACGCTATGGCTACACCTTC.

The rearrangement links TRBV24-1 to TRBJ2-7; D not resolved. V was trimmed by 3 bases and J by 5 bases, leaving 13 bases between them. Germline CDR1 reads KGHDR; CDR2 reads SFDVKD. This CDR3 is built from 14 residues. The CDR3: CATSDNYRGDEQYF. The CDR3 nucleotides read TGTGCCACCAGTGATAACTACAGAGGAGACGAGCAGTACTTC.

This clonotype was observed at least ten times. This rearrangement joins TRBV20-1 to TRBJ1-5; D remains ambiguous. V was shortened by 3 bases and J by 8 bases, with 11 bases between the two germline ends. The CDR3 is 12 residues long. Per the germline V gene, CDR1 is DFQATT and CDR2 is SNEGSKA (reference sequence). This chain's CDR3 is CSASEGMEPQHF. CDR3 nucleotide sequence: TGCAGTGCTAGCGAAGGAATGGAGCCCCAGCATTTT.